This T cell receptor (beta chain) was found in a study of blood T cell repertoires in COVID-19. Study as a whole: The origin of the acute and convalescent COVID-19 samples was the United States, Italy and Spain. Sample material is recorded as cDNA or gDNA derived from T cells, B-cell-depleted T cells, or PBMCs.

Original handling: Cell counts per sample came from amplifying reference gene primers. Data came from immunoSEQ multiplex PCR; TCRdb stores just in-frame clones and leaves some out. Clonal size and the V and J genes are those of that table, whereas D and trimming came from the DNA. The sample includes over 70,000 clones, 85% to 95% of them seen just once. This CDR3 contains 17 residues. Germline V gives CDR1 MGHRA, CDR2 YSYEKL. The ends were cut back, 2 bases at V and 3 bases at J, with 20 bases in the middle. Sample: peripheral blood. The TCR sequence derives from a human donor with active COVID-19. The donor label of this sample is uncertain. This chain connects TRBV4-1 to TRBJ2-7; possibly TRBD2 for D (6 bases). CDR3 bases: TGCGCCAGCAGCCAATTATTCGCCATGGGAGGAGTCTACGAGCAGTACTTC. Amino acid sequence: CASSQLFAMGGVYEQYF.